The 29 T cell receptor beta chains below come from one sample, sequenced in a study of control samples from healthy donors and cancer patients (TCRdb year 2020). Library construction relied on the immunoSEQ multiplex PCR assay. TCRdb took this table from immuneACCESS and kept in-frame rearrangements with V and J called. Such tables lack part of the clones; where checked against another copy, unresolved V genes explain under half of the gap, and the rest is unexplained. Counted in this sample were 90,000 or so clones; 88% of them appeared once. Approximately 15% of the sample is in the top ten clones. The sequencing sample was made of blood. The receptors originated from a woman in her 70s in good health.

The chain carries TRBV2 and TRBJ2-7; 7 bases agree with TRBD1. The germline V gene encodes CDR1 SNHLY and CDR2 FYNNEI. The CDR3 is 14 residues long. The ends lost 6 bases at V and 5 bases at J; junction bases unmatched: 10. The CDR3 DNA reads TGTGCCAGCAGAAAGACAGGGCCAGAGAACGAGCAGTACTTC. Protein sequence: CASRKTGPENEQYF.

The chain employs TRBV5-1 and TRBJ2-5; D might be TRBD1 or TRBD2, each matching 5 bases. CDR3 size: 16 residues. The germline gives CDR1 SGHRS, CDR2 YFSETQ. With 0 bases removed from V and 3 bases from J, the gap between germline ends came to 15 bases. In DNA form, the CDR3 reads TGCGCCAGCAGCTTGGCTCGGGGCCCGGGGAAAGAGACCCAGTACTTC. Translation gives CASSLARGPGKETQYF.

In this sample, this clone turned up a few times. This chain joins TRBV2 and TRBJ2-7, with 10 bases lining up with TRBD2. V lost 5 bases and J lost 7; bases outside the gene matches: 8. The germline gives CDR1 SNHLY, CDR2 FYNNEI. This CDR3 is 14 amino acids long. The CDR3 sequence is CASSPLAGVGEQYF. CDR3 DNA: TGTGCCAGCAGTCCCCTAGCGGGAGTTGGAGAGCAGTACTTC.

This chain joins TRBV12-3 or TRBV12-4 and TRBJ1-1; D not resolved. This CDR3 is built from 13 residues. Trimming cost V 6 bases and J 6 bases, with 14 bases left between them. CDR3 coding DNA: TGTGCCAGCAGCTCAAACTCCAACCCTGAAGCTTTCTTT. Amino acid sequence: CASSSNSNPEAFF.

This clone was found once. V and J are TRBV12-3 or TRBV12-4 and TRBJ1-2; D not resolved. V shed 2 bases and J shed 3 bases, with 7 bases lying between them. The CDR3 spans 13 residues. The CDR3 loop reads CASSLRADYGYTF. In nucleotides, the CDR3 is TGTGCCAGCAGTTTAAGGGCTGACTATGGCTACACCTTC.

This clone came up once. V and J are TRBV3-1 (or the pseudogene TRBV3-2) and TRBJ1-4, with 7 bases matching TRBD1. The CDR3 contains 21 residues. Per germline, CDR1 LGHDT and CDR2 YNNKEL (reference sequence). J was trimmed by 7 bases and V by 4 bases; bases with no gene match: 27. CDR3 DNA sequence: TGTGCCAGCAGCCCATCATTGCAGGGGGAGATTGGAGTTATTGAGTCTGAAAAACTGTTTTTT. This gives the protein CASSPSLQGEIGVIESEKLFF.

This chain's CDR3 is CASSPQFGAGRTGELFF. CDR3 nucleotide sequence: TGTGCCAGCTCACCACAATTTGGGGCAGGGAGGACCGGGGAGCTGTTTTTT. The chain joins TRBV18 to TRBJ2-2, with a tentative D call TRBD2 (6 bases). This CDR3 is built from 17 residues. Germline V gene data show CDR1 as KGHSH and CDR2 as LQKENI. The germline V and J ends were trimmed by 1 base and 5 bases, with 17 bases remaining between them.

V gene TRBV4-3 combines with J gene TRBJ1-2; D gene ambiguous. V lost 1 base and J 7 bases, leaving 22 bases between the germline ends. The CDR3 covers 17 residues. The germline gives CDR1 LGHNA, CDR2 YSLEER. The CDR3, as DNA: TGCGCCAGCAGCCAAGGAGGCCCGGTGGCCCTCATGGGTGGCTACACCTTC. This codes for CASSQGGPVALMGGYTF.

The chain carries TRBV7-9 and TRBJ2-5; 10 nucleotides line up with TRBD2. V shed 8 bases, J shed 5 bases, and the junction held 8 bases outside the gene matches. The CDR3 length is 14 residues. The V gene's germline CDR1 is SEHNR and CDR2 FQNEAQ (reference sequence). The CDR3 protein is CASGWGLARETQYF. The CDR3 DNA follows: TGTGCCAGCGGCTGGGGACTAGCGCGGGAGACCCAGTACTTC.

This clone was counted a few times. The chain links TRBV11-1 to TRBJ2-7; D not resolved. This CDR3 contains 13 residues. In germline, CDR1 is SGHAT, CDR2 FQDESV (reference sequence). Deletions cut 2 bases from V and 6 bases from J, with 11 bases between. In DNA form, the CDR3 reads TGTGCCAGCAGCTTATCCCCCACCCCCGAGCAGTACTTC. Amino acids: CASSLSPTPEQYF.

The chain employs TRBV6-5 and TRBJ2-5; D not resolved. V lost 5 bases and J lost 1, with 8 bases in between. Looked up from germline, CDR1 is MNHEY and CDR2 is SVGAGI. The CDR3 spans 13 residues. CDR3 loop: CASSLRLQETQYF. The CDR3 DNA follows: TGTGCCAGCAGTCTACGCCTCCAAGAGACCCAGTACTTC.

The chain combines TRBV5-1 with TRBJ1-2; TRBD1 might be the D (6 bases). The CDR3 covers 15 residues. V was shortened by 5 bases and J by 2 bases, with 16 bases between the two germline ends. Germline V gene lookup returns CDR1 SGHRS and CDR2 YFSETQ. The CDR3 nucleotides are TGCGCCAGCAGTCCGACGGGGGCGGGCAACTATGGCTACACCTTC. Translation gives CASSPTGAGNYGYTF.

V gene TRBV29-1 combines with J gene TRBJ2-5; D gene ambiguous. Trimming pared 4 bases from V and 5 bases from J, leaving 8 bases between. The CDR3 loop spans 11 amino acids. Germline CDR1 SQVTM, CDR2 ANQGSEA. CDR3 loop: CSVGDGETQYF. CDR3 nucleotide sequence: TGCAGCGTTGGGGATGGCGAGACCCAGTACTTC.

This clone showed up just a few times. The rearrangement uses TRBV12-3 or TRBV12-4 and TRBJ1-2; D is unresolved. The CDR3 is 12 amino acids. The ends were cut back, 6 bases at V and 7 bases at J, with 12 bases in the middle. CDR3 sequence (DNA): TGTGCCAGCAGCCGAGGAAGAGTTGGCTACACCTTC. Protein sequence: CASSRGRVGYTF.

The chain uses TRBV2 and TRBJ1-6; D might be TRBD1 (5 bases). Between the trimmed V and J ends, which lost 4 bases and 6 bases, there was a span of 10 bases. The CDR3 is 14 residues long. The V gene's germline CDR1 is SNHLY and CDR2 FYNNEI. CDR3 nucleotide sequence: TGTGCCAGCAGTGGGGGGACGGTTAATTCACCCCTCCACTTT. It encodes CASSGGTVNSPLHF.

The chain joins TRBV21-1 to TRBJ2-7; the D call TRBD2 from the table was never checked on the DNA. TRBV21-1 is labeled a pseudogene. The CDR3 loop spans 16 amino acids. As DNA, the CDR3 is TGTGCCAGCAGCTCAGCGGGAGACCGTCGATTCTCCGAGCAGTACTTC. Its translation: CASSSAGDRRFSEQYF.

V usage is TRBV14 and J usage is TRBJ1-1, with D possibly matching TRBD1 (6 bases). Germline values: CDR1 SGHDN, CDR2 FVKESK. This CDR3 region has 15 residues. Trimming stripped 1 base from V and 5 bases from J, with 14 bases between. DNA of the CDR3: TGTGCCAGCAGCCAAGTGACGGGGGCTATTACTGAAGCTTTCTTT. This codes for CASSQVTGAITEAFF. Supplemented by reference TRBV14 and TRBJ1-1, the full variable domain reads EAGVTQFPSHSVIEKGQTVTLRCDPISGHDNLYWYRRVMGKEIKFLLHFVKESKQDESGMPNNRFLAERTGGTYSTLKVQPAELEDSGVYFCASSQVTGAITEAFFGQGTRLTVV.

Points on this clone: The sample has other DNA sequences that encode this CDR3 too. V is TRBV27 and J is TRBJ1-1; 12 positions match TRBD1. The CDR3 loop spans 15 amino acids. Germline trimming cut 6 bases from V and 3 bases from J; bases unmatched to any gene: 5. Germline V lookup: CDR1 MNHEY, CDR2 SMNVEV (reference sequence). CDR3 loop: CASRGQGARDTEAFF. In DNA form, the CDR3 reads TGTGCCAGCAGGGGACAGGGGGCGCGGGACACTGAAGCTTTCTTT.

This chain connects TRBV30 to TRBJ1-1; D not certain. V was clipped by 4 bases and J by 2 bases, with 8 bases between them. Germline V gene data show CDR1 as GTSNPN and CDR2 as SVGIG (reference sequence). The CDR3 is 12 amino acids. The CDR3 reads CAWKAYNTEAFF. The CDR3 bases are TGTGCCTGGAAGGCGTATAACACTGAAGCTTTCTTT.

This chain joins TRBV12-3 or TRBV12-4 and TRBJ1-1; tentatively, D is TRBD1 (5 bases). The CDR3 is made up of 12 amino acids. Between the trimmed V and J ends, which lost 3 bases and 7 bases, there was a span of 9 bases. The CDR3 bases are TGTGCCAGCAGTTTCCGACAGAGTGAAGCTTTCTTT. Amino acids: CASSFRQSEAFF.

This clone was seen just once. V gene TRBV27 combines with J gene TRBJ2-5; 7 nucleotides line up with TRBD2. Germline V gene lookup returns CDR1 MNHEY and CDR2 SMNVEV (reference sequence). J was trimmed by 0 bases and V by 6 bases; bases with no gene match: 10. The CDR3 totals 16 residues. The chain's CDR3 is CASRTWASGDQETQYF. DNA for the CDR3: TGTGCCAGCAGGACTTGGGCTAGCGGAGACCAAGAGACCCAGTACTTC.

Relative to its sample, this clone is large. The CDR3 bases are TGTGCCAGCAGCCAAGATAAGAGGGGTGACCCCTACGAGCAGTACTTC. Its translation is CASSQDKRGDPYEQYF. The V and J genes are TRBV3-1 (or the pseudogene TRBV3-2) and TRBJ2-7, with D perhaps assigned TRBD1 or TRBD2 (5 bases each). V was trimmed by 0 bases and J by 2 bases, leaving 14 bases between them. Per the germline V gene, CDR1 is LGHDT and CDR2 is YNNKEL (reference sequence). There are 16 residues in the CDR3.

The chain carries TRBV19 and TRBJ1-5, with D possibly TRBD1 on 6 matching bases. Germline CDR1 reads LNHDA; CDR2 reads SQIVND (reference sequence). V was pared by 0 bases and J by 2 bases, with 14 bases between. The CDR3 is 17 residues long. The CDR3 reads CASSIDSGGGGNQPQHF. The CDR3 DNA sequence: TGTGCCAGTAGTATAGATAGCGGGGGCGGGGGCAATCAGCCCCAGCATTTT.

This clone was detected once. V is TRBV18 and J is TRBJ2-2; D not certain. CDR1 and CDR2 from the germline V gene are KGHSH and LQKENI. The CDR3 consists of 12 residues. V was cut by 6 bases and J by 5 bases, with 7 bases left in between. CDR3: CASSFATGELFF. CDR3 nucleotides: TGTGCCAGCTCTTTTGCTACCGGGGAGCTGTTTTTT.

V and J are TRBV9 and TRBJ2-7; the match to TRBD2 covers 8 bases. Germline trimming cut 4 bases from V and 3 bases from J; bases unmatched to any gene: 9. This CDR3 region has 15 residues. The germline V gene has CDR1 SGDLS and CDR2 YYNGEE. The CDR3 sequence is CASSPRSGSNYEQYF. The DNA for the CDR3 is TGTGCCAGCAGCCCCCGGAGCGGGAGCAACTACGAGCAGTACTTC.

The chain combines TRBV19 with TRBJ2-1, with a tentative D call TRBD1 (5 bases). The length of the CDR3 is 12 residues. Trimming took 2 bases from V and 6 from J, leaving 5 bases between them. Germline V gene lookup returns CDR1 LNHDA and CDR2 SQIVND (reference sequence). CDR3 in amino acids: CASSIQGNEQFF. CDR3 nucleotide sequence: TGTGCCAGTAGTATACAGGGCAATGAGCAGTTCTTC.

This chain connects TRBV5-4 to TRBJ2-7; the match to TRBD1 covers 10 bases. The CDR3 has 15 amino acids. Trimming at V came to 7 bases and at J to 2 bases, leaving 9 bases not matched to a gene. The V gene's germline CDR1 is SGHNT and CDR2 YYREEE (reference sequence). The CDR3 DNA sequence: TGTGCCAGCCAGGTAGGGGGACAGGGGCCCTACGAGCAGTACTTC. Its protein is CASQVGGQGPYEQYF.

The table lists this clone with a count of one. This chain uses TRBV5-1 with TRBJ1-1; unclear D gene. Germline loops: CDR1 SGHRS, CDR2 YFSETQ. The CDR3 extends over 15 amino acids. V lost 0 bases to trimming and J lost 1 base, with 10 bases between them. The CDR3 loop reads CASSLGRLTNTEAFF. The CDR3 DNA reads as TGCGCCAGCAGCTTGGGACGCCTTACGAACACTGAAGCTTTCTTT. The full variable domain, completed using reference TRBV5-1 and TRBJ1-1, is KAGVTQTPRYLIKTRGQQVTLSCSPISGHRSVSWYQQTPGQGLQFLFEYFSETQRNKGNFPGRFSGRQFSNSRSEMNVSTLELGDSALYLCASSLGRLTNTEAFFGQGTRLTVV.

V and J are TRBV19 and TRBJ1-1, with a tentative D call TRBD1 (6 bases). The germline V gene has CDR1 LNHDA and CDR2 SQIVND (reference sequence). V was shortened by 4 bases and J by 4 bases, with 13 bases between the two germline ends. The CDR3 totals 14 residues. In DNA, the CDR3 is TGTGCCAGTAGTACACAGGGAAGGGGCACTGAAGCTTTCTTT. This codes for CASSTQGRGTEAFF.